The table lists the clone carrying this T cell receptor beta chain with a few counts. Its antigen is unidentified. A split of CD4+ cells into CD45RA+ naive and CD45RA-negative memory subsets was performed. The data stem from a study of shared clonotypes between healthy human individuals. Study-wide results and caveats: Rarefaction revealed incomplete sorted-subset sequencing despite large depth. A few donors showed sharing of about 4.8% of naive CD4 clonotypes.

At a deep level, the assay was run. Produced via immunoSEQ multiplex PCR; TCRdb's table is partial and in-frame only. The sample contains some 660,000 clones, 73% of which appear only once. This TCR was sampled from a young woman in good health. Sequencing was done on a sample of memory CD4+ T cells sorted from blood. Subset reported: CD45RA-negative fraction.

The CDR3 sequence: CASSRMGESGNTIYF. The CDR3 nucleotides are TGTGCCAGCTCACGGATGGGGGAGTCTGGAAACACCATATATTTT. The rearrangement links TRBV18 to TRBJ1-3; D is possibly TRBD1 (5 bases). With 4 bases removed from V and 1 base from J, the gap between germline ends came to 11 bases. CDR3 size: 15 residues. Germline CDR1 reads KGHSH; CDR2 reads LQKENI.